This T cell receptor (beta chain) derives from a study of blood T cell repertoires in COVID-19. For the study at large: COVID-19 samples collected from the United States, Italy and Spain covered acute and convalescent phases. Sample material is recorded as cDNA or gDNA derived from T cells, B-cell-depleted T cells, or PBMCs.

The data were produced by immunoSEQ multiplex PCR, yet TCRdb's version contains in-frame clones alone and is incomplete. Of some 300,000 clones listed, 88% are singletons. Participants spanned ages about 18 to 95 years and resided in 24 US areas. Donors were grouped by their self-reported clinical history. This receptor was taken from a woman in her 30s who had recovered from COVID-19. The sample taken for sequencing was PBMCs or T cells enriched from blood (not recorded which).

The CDR3 sequence is CASSLGAVGARGYTF. The CDR3 nucleotides are TGTGCCAGCAGTTTAGGGGCCGTGGGGGCGAGGGGCTACACCTTC. The chain has TRBV28 and TRBJ1-2, with D perhaps TRBD1 (6 bases). The V gene's germline CDR1 is MDHEN and CDR2 SYDVKM. There are 15 residues in the CDR3. Trimming cost V 2 bases and J 8 bases, with 18 bases left between them.